This T cell receptor beta chain originates from a study of shared clonotypes between healthy human individuals. Germline V gene sequence: CDR1 SGHRS, CDR2 YFSETQ. There are 14 residues in the CDR3. V was trimmed by 0 bases and J by 6 bases, leaving 10 bases between them. This clone was observed once. Sequenced by immunoSEQ multiplex PCR; TCRdb stores in-frame clones only, minus some. Of approximately 1.5 million clones in the sample, 98% were seen once. The rearrangement links TRBV5-1 to TRBJ2-1, with no clear D. Sequencing used naive CD4+ T cells sorted from blood. As for subset: CD45RA+ positively selected. This clonotype was sampled from a man aged 30 to 45 in good health. CDR3 residues: CASSLGGPGNEQFF. CDR3 DNA: TGCGCCAGCAGCTTGGGGGGTCCGGGCAATGAGCAGTTCTTC.